Presented here are 19 T cell receptor beta chains from one specimen sequenced in a study of type 1 regulatory T cells. Each CDR3 protein is one row after TCRdb ran MiXCR on the reads. The repertoire holds around 14,000 distinct CDR3 sequences, with roughly an eighth as singletons. Their recognized antigens are unknown. Specimen: cultured T cells, either the whole culture or a sorted T cell fraction (not recorded which). These receptors were taken from a human donor in good health.

This clonotype has a count of ten or more. The chain is built from TRBV12-3 or TRBV12-4 and TRBJ1-5; D call uncertain. The CDR3 sequence is 14 residues long. V gave up 5 bases and J gave up 2 bases, with 10 bases separating them. DNA for the CDR3: TGTGCCAGCAGTCCGCGGAGGGGCAATCAGCCCCAGCATTTT. It yields the protein CASSPRRGNQPQHF.

A few counts support this clonotype. This chain links TRBV5-1 with TRBJ2-7, with TRBD1 as a possible D gene (5 bases). Germline lookup yields CDR1 SGHRS and CDR2 YFSETQ. The V and J ends lost 4 bases and 1 base respectively, with 12 bases between them. The length of the CDR3 is 14 residues. The CDR3 region has the DNA TGCGCCAGCAGCCACGGTCAGGGTTCCTACGAGCAGTACTTC. Its protein product is CASSHGQGSYEQYF. Together with reference TRBV5-1 and TRBJ2-7, the CDR3 gives the full variable domain: KAGVTQTPRYLIKTRGQQVTLSCSPISGHRSVSWYQQTPGQGLQFLFEYFSETQRNKGNFPGRFSGRQFSNSRSEMNVSTLELGDSALYLCASSHGQGSYEQYFGPGTRLTVT.

This clonotype was recorded many times. V and J are TRBV29-1 and TRBJ1-1; D is uncertain. V lost 7 bases and J 1 base, leaving 7 bases between the germline ends. The germline V gene has CDR1 SQVTM and CDR2 ANQGSEA. The CDR3 contains 11 residues. The chain's CDR3 is CSGLENTEAFF. DNA of the CDR3: TGCAGCGGTTTAGAGAACACTGAAGCTTTCTTT.

This clonotype was seen at least ten times. The chain links TRBV28 to TRBJ2-7; 8 nucleotides line up with TRBD2. Germline CDR1 and CDR2: MDHEN and SYDVKM. This CDR3 contains 16 residues. Losses at the gene ends were 6 bases for V and 2 bases for J; bases not matched to a gene: 12. The CDR3 sequence: CASRGGLAGPPYEQYF. CDR3 DNA sequence: TGTGCCAGCAGGGGGGGGCTAGCGGGCCCTCCCTACGAGCAGTACTTC.

This clonotype was detected once. The chain uses TRBV6-1 and TRBJ2-3; D not certain. CDR1 and CDR2 (germline): MNHNS, SASEGT. CDR3 length equals 14 residues. The ends were cut back, 3 bases at V and 2 bases at J, with 9 bases in the middle. The CDR3 is CASSDLGYTDTQYF. In DNA form, the CDR3 reads TGTGCCAGCAGTGATCTGGGCTACACAGATACGCAGTATTTT.

In regard to this clonotype: A much larger clone sits a single nucleotide away, making a read error possible. The chain links TRBV19 to TRBJ1-5; the D gene is possibly TRBD1 (5 bases). This CDR3 contains 15 residues. Germline-derived CDR1 and CDR2 are LNHDA and SQIVND (reference sequence). V lost 3 bases, J lost 2 bases, and 11 bases lay in between. The CDR3 DNA reads as TGTGCCAGTAGTATCGGGGGAATGGGCAATCAGCCCCAGCATTTT. It specifies CASSIGGMGNQPQHF.

The sample holds many counts of this clonotype. The chain joins TRBV20-1 to TRBJ1-1; D not certain. Germline V gives CDR1 DFQATT, CDR2 SNEGSKA (reference sequence). V was cut by 6 bases and J by 0 bases, with 14 bases left in between. This CDR3 spans 14 amino acids. As DNA, the CDR3 is TGCAGTGCCTCCCGCCGGCTCCTGAACACTGAAGCTTTCTTT. Protein sequence: CSASRRLLNTEAFF.

In this sample, this clonotype turned up many times. The rearrangement joins TRBV5-1 to TRBJ2-2; D is ambiguous. Germline V gives CDR1 SGHRS, CDR2 YFSETQ. The CDR3 is 13 residues long. V was shortened by 0 bases and J by 2 bases, with 2 bases between the two germline ends. The CDR3 here is CASSLGNTGELFF. Here the CDR3 DNA reads TGCGCCAGCAGCTTGGGAAACACCGGGGAGCTGTTTTTT.

This clonotype is medium-sized in the sample. The chain has TRBV3-1 and TRBJ2-3; D ambiguous. This CDR3 spans 13 amino acids. V was trimmed by 8 bases and J by 1 base, leaving 10 bases between them. CDR1 LGHDT and CDR2 YNNKEL come from the germline V gene (reference sequence). CDR3 amino acids: CASRLLGTDTQYF. CDR3 sequence (DNA): TGTGCCAGCCGACTCCTAGGCACAGATACGCAGTATTTT.

This clonotype showed up just a few times. The rearrangement joins TRBV30 to TRBJ2-2; D perhaps matches TRBD1 (5 bases). The V gene lost 3 bases and the J gene lost 11 bases, with 10 bases spanning the gap. This CDR3 has 11 amino acids. CDR1 and CDR2 from the germline V gene are GTSNPN and SVGIG (reference sequence). CDR3 region: CAWSIQAELFF. The CDR3 nucleotides are TGTGCCTGGAGCATACAGGCCGAGCTGTTTTTT.

This clonotype turned up a few times. The genes are TRBV12-3 or TRBV12-4 and TRBJ2-1, with TRBD2 matching over 11 bases. Trimming removed 7 bases from V and 6 bases from J; junction bases left unmatched: 5. This CDR3 has 14 residues. CDR3: CASTPGLAVNEQFF. In DNA form, the CDR3 reads TGTGCCAGCACTCCGGGACTAGCGGTCAATGAGCAGTTCTTC.

This clonotype has just a few counts. The V gene is TRBV4-2, the J gene TRBJ2-1, with 10 positions matching TRBD2. Germline assignment: CDR1 LGHNA and CDR2 YNFKEQ. The CDR3 loop spans 16 amino acids. The V segment lost 1 base and the J segment 4 bases; nucleotides outside the gene matches: 4. Written as DNA, the CDR3 is TGTGCCAGCAGCCAAGTTGCTAGCGGGGGATACAATGAGCAGTTCTTC. This gives the protein CASSQVASGGYNEQFF.

In its sample, this clonotype was seen a few times. This sequence joins TRBV30 and TRBJ2-2; D is undetermined. This CDR3 spans 13 amino acids. Trimming left V 8 bases short and J 4 bases short, with 14 bases between. Germline CDR1 GTSNPN, CDR2 SVGIG (reference sequence). CDR3 DNA: TGTGCCCGGACCCGAGCCCGCACCGGGGAGCTGTTTTTT. Translation: CARTRARTGELFF. Supplemented by reference TRBV30 and TRBJ2-2, the full variable domain reads SQTIHQWPATLVQPVGSPLSLECTVEGTSNPNLYWYRQAAGRGLQLLFYSVGIGQISSEVPQNLSASRPQDRQFILSSKKLLLSDSGFYLCARTRARTGELFFGEGSRLTVL.

This clonotype appeared a few times. The gene calls are TRBV24-1 and TRBJ2-6; 7 bases are shared with TRBD1. The junction had 4 bases not matched to a gene; V was cut back by 4 bases and J by 2 bases. CDR1 is KGHDR and CDR2 is SFDVKD in the germline V gene. This CDR3 has 16 residues. CDR3 amino acids: CATSEYTGAGANVLTF. CDR3 sequence (DNA): TGTGCCACCAGTGAGTATACAGGGGCTGGGGCCAACGTCCTGACTTTC.

This clonotype came up many times. V and J are TRBV19 and TRBJ2-2; TRBD2 matches 9 bases. CDR1 is LNHDA, CDR2 SQIVND, per germline (reference sequence). After removal of 9 bases from V and 7 bases from J, the junction contained 9 bases not matched to a gene. The CDR3 contains 14 residues. In DNA, the CDR3 is TGTGCCAGCGGTAGCGGGAGAAGGAGCGGGGAGCTGTTTTTT. Its translation is CASGSGRRSGELFF.

This clonotype was detected ten times or more. The CDR3 nucleotides read TGTGCCAGTACCCCGTACCGGGGTTCGAACACCGGGGAGCTGTTTTTT. This codes for CASTPYRGSNTGELFF. The rearrangement joins TRBV19 to TRBJ2-2; a weak D match, TRBD2 (5 bases). CDR1 LNHDA and CDR2 SQIVND come from the germline V gene (reference sequence). The CDR3 extends over 16 amino acids. The germline V and J ends were trimmed by 7 bases and 0 bases, with 15 bases remaining between them. The whole variable domain, remainder taken from reference TRBV19 and TRBJ2-2, is DGGITQSPKYLFRKEGQNVTLSCEQNLNHDAMYWYRQDPGQGLRLIYYSQIVNDFQKGDIAEGYSVSREKKESFPLTVTSAQKNPTAFYLCASTPYRGSNTGELFFGEGSRLTVL.

With regard to this clonotype: A read error is possible here, since a much larger clone lies one base away. The chain uses TRBV9 and TRBJ2-7; no firm D call. The V gene's germline CDR1 is SGDLS and CDR2 YYNGEE. The CDR3 loop spans 11 amino acids. CDR3 region: CAGSVEYEQYF. DNA of the CDR3: TGTGCCGGCAGCGTAGAGTACGAGCAGTACTTC. Full variable domain (outside the CDR3, taken from reference TRBV9 and TRBJ2-7): DSGVTQTPKHLITATGQRVTLRCSPRSGDLSVYWYQQSLDQGLQFLIQYYNGEERAKGNILERFSAQQFPDLHSELNLSSLELGDSALYFCAGSVEYEQYFGPGTRLTVT.

The table lists this clonotype with many counts. This chain uses TRBV12-3 or TRBV12-4 with TRBJ1-6, with D hard to call. This CDR3 has 14 residues. Trimming removed 3 bases from V and 4 bases from J, with 7 bases in between. The CDR3 sequence: CASSFRGYNSPLHF. CDR3 sequence (DNA): TGTGCCAGCAGTTTCCGGGGTTATAATTCACCCCTCCACTTT.

The rearrangement uses TRBV28 and TRBJ1-1, with D perhaps matching TRBD1 (6 bases). CDR1 and CDR2 (germline): MDHEN, SYDVKM. The CDR3 is 12 amino acids. Trimming pared 6 bases from V and 6 bases from J, leaving 11 bases between. The CDR3 bases are TGTGCCAGCAGCACAGGGTGGGCTGAAGCTTTCTTT. Protein sequence: CASSTGWAEAFF.